Included here is one T cell receptor beta chain sequence, with context. Cohorts were based on clinical histories the participants reported. Donors in Cohort 3 counted as recovered after two negative PCRs, clearance, or symptom resolution. This sample was included in a study of blood T cell repertoires in COVID-19. Study overall: T cells, B-cell-depleted T cells, or PBMCs supplied cDNA or gDNA.

Methods used by the authors: Quantification of nucleated cells was approximated via reference gene primer amplification. Sequencing was performed with immunoSEQ multiplex PCR; in TCRdb, only in-frame clones are kept and a portion is missing. The V and J calls and clone size come from that table; D and trimming were worked out from the DNA. The table has roughly 250,000 clones, approximately 85% seen once. Germline trimming cut 4 bases from V and 6 bases from J; bases unmatched to any gene: 11. CDR1 is SGHRS, CDR2 YFSETQ, per germline. The CDR3 has 15 residues. Sequencing was carried out using PBMCs or T cells enriched from blood (not recorded which). The rearrangement uses TRBV5-1 and TRBJ2-7; the match to TRBD1 covers 9 bases. The receptor was isolated from a woman aged 25 to 39 who had recovered from COVID-19. The DNA for the CDR3 is TGCGCCAGCAGCCCGGCAGGTGACAGGGGGGGCGAGCAGTACTTC. Amino acids: CASSPAGDRGGEQYF.